The 28 T cell receptor beta chains below come from one sample, sequenced in a study of blood T cell repertoires in COVID-19. Method: immunoSEQ multiplex PCR; TCRdb's copy keeps in-frame clones and lacks some. The sample has fewer than 120,000 clones, approximately 85% seen once. The sample was peripheral blood. These receptor sequences come from a woman in her fifties or sixties with acute or convalescent COVID-19.

The V call is TRBV20-1, the J call TRBJ1-5, with 8 positions matching TRBD1. The germline V gene has CDR1 DFQATT and CDR2 SNEGSKA (reference sequence). With 3 bases clipped from V and 2 bases from J, the junction kept 6 bases outside the gene matches. The CDR3 is 15 amino acids. Here the CDR3 reads CSASRQGQGNQPQHF. CDR3 in DNA: TGCAGTGCTAGTAGACAGGGGCAGGGCAATCAGCCCCAGCATTTT.

This clone has just one count. CDR3 in amino acids: CSAGTGMNTEAFF. CDR3 bases: TGCAGCGCCGGGACAGGAATGAACACTGAAGCTTTCTTT. The chain recombines TRBV29-1 with TRBJ1-1; 8 positions agree with TRBD1. The germline CDR1 and CDR2 sequences are SQVTM and ANQGSEA. This CDR3 is 13 amino acids long. Trimming took 7 bases from V and 0 from J; bases not matched to a gene: 4.

The genes are TRBV24-1 and TRBJ2-2; possibly TRBD1 for D (6 bases). There are 15 residues in the CDR3. Trimming removed 3 bases at V and 5 bases at J, with 12 bases between. The germline V gene has CDR1 KGHDR and CDR2 SFDVKD. CDR3 loop: CATSDEGVGTGELFF. The CDR3 nucleotides are TGTGCCACCAGTGATGAGGGGGTCGGGACCGGGGAGCTGTTTTTT.

This clone was found once. This chain joins TRBV11-1 and TRBJ2-5; 8 bases agree with TRBD2. CDR1 SGHAT and CDR2 FQDESV come from the germline V gene (reference sequence). CDR3 length: 14 amino acids. V gave up 2 bases and J gave up 1 base; unmatched junction bases: 0. The CDR3 DNA reads as TGTGCCAGCAGCTTACTAGCGGGCCAAGAGACCCAGTACTTC. Its protein is CASSLLAGQETQYF.

This chain joins TRBV5-1 and TRBJ1-4, with D possibly TRBD1 on 5 matching bases. In germline, CDR1 is SGHRS, CDR2 YFSETQ. The CDR3 extends over 14 amino acids. V was shortened by 4 bases and J by 5 bases, with 12 bases between the two germline ends. The CDR3 protein is CASSAGRLNEKLFF. CDR3 in DNA: TGCGCCAGCAGCGCGGGACGATTGAATGAAAAACTGTTTTTT.

The rearrangement links TRBV4-3 to TRBJ1-6; D ambiguous. The CDR3 has 15 amino acids. With 6 bases removed from V and 8 bases from J, the gap between germline ends came to 17 bases. Per the germline V gene, CDR1 is LGHNA and CDR2 is YSLEER. Written as DNA, the CDR3 is TGCGCCAGCAGTCCCGGTCCCGAGGGTGATTCACCCCTCCACTTT. It is translated as CASSPGPEGDSPLHF.

The chain employs TRBV19 and TRBJ1-1, with D possibly being TRBD1 (6 bases). V lost 4 bases to trimming and J lost 2 bases, with 20 bases between them. CDR1 and CDR2 from the germline V gene are LNHDA and SQIVND (reference sequence). The CDR3 is made up of 17 amino acids. The CDR3 sequence is CASSRPTGLRGNTEAFF. The DNA of the CDR3 is TGTGCCAGTAGTAGACCGACAGGCCTCCGAGGTAACACTGAAGCTTTCTTT.

This chain joins TRBV19 and TRBJ1-3, with TRBD1 as a possible D gene (5 bases). CDR1 LNHDA and CDR2 SQIVND come from the germline V gene (reference sequence). The CDR3 is 14 amino acids. V lost 3 bases and J lost 2, with 8 bases in between. In nucleotides, the CDR3 is TGTGCCAGTAGTATCTTGGGGCCTGGAAACACCATATATTTT. This codes for CASSILGPGNTIYF.

The chain uses TRBV7-2 and TRBJ1-2; TRBD1 aligns across 10 bases. The J segment lost 2 bases and the V segment lost 4 bases, leaving 4 bases of the junction unmatched. CDR1 is SGHTA and CDR2 is FQGNSA in the germline V gene. This CDR3 has 15 amino acids. The chain's CDR3 is CASSSRTGGNYGYTF. The CDR3, as DNA: TGTGCCAGCAGCTCCAGGACAGGGGGAAACTATGGCTACACCTTC.

This clone came up once. The V call is TRBV27, the J call TRBJ1-1; D might be TRBD1 (6 bases). Germline V lookup: CDR1 MNHEY, CDR2 SMNVEV (reference sequence). V lost 7 bases to trimming and J lost 1 base, with 13 bases between them. The CDR3 length is 14 residues. The CDR3 sequence is CASTPRGWNTEAFF. The CDR3 nucleotides are TGTGCCAGCACCCCTAGGGGGTGGAACACTGAAGCTTTCTTT.

This chain connects TRBV30 to TRBJ1-6; D is unresolved. This CDR3 contains 13 residues. The germline V gene encodes CDR1 GTSNPN and CDR2 SVGIG (reference sequence). With 2 bases removed from V and 5 bases from J, the gap between germline ends came to 7 bases. As DNA, the CDR3 is TGTGCCTGGAGTAGAACAGATAATTCACCCCTCCACTTT. It encodes CAWSRTDNSPLHF.

J is TRBJ2-6 and V is TRBV7-2; no firm D call. The V gene lost 1 base and the J gene lost 1 base, with 8 bases spanning the gap. CDR1 SGHTA and CDR2 FQGNSA come from the germline V gene. This CDR3 is 16 amino acids long. CDR3 bases: TGTGCCAGCAGCTTAGGGGCCGTATCTGGGGCCAACGTCCTGACTTTC. Translated: CASSLGAVSGANVLTF.

This clone was seen just once. This sequence joins TRBV7-2 and TRBJ2-5, with D hard to call. CDR3 length equals 12 residues. From germline, CDR1 is SGHTA and CDR2 FQGNSA. V was shortened by 4 bases and J by 5 bases, with 8 bases between the two germline ends. In DNA, the CDR3 is TGTGCCAGCAGCTCCCTTGAGGAGACCCAGTACTTC. It is translated as CASSSLEETQYF.

This clone appeared once. The chain has TRBV2 and TRBJ1-1; 7 nucleotides agree with TRBD1. CDR1 is SNHLY, CDR2 FYNNEI, per germline. V gave up 7 bases and J gave up 5 bases; unmatched junction bases: 16. CDR3 length: 16 amino acids. In DNA form, the CDR3 reads TGTGCCAGCACTTCCAGTGGCAGGGGGGTTATAACTGAAGCTTTCTTT. Translated, it gives CASTSSGRGVITEAFF.

V and J are TRBV27 and TRBJ1-3; D is possibly TRBD1 (5 bases). The CDR3 contains 16 residues. The germline CDR1 and CDR2 sequences are MNHEY and SMNVEV (reference sequence). Trimming shortened V by 3 bases and J by 0 bases, and 12 bases separated the two germline ends. The CDR3: CASSLEGPLSGNTIYF. The CDR3 coding sequence is TGTGCCAGCAGTTTGGAGGGGCCCCTCTCTGGAAACACCATATATTTT.

The chain is built from TRBV6-1 and TRBJ1-2; 9 bases line up with TRBD1. V trimming: 7 bases; J trimming: 4 bases; junction bases outside the gene matches: 4. The CDR3 extends over 13 amino acids. The germline V gene has CDR1 MNHNS and CDR2 SASEGT. In DNA, the CDR3 is TGTGCCAGCACCGGGACAGGGACCTATGGCTACACCTTC. Protein sequence: CASTGTGTYGYTF.

V is TRBV5-1 and J is TRBJ2-7; 7 positions agree with TRBD2. With 4 bases clipped from V and 6 bases from J, the junction kept 7 bases outside the gene matches. Germline V CDR1 and CDR2: SGHRS, YFSETQ. There are 13 residues in the CDR3. CDR3: CASSPSGVIEQYF. Written as DNA, the CDR3 is TGCGCCAGCAGCCCCAGCGGGGTAATCGAGCAGTACTTC. Together with reference TRBV5-1 and TRBJ2-7, the CDR3 gives the full variable domain: KAGVTQTPRYLIKTRGQQVTLSCSPISGHRSVSWYQQTPGQGLQFLFEYFSETQRNKGNFPGRFSGRQFSNSRSEMNVSTLELGDSALYLCASSPSGVIEQYFGPGTRLTVT.

This chain joins TRBV3-1 (or the pseudogene TRBV3-2) and TRBJ2-1; 9 bases match TRBD2. CDR3 size: 17 residues. The V segment lost 4 bases and the J segment 6 bases; nucleotides outside the gene matches: 13. Per the germline V gene, CDR1 is LGHDT and CDR2 is YNNKEL (reference sequence). The CDR3 sequence is CASSPQAGGGAPNEQFF. The CDR3 DNA sequence: TGTGCCAGCAGCCCCCAAGCGGGCGGGGGGGCCCCCAATGAGCAGTTCTTC.

In this sample, this clone turned up many times. The V call is TRBV6-4, the J call TRBJ2-3; D might be TRBD2 (6 bases). This CDR3 comprises 13 residues. Trimming stripped 5 bases from V and 2 bases from J, with 8 bases between. Germline V gives CDR1 MRHNA, CDR2 SNTAGT. This CDR3 reads CASSTGDTDTQYF. CDR3 nucleotides: TGTGCCAGCAGTACGGGGGACACAGATACGCAGTATTTT.

The chain employs TRBV5-4 and TRBJ1-4; TRBD1 matches at 7 bases. V gave up 0 bases and J gave up 6 bases; unmatched junction bases: 2. Germline CDR1 is SGHNT and CDR2 is YYREEE (reference sequence). The CDR3 loop spans 14 amino acids. The DNA for the CDR3 is TGTGCCAGCAGCTTGGGGGACAGTTATGAAAAACTGTTTTTT. Translation: CASSLGDSYEKLFF.

CDR3 sequence reads: CASSLEAEDTQYF. DNA of the CDR3: TGTGCCAGCAGCTTGGAGGCGGAGGATACGCAGTATTTT. V and J are TRBV5-4 and TRBJ2-3; D remains unclear. The CDR3 length is 13 residues. V gave up 0 bases and J gave up 6 bases, with 8 bases separating them. CDR1 is SGHNT and CDR2 is YYREEE in the germline V gene (reference sequence).

The CDR3 loop reads CASSSGSEGTQYF. The DNA of the CDR3 is TGTGCCAGCAGCTCTGGGAGCGAGGGTACGCAGTATTTT. This chain joins TRBV13 and TRBJ2-3; possible D gene TRBD2, 5 bases. In germline, CDR1 is PRHDT, CDR2 FYEKMQ (reference sequence). The V gene lost 4 bases and the J gene lost 8 bases, with 13 bases spanning the gap. This CDR3 is 13 amino acids long.

This chain uses TRBV10-3 with TRBJ2-3; a weak D match, TRBD1 (6 bases). Looked up from germline, CDR1 is ENHRY and CDR2 is SYGVKD. The CDR3 runs 15 residues. V was shortened by 6 bases and J by 2 bases, with 15 bases between the two germline ends. The CDR3, as DNA: TGTGCCATCAGCCGGACAGATCCCCCCACAGATACGCAGTATTTT. Its protein is CAISRTDPPTDTQYF.

The chain employs TRBV7-9 and TRBJ1-1; 7 positions agree with TRBD1. The germline V gene encodes CDR1 SEHNR and CDR2 FQNEAQ (reference sequence). V lost 10 bases, J lost 5 bases, and 10 bases stayed unmatched. The CDR3 consists of 13 residues. The CDR3 is CATAGGRGTEAFF. The DNA of the CDR3 is TGTGCCACCGCAGGGGGTAGAGGTACTGAAGCTTTCTTT. Looking up the rest from reference TRBV7-9 and TRBJ1-1 gives the full variable domain: DTGVSQNPRHKITKRGQNVTFRCDPISEHNRLYWYRQTLGQGPEFLTYFQNEAQLEKSRLLSDRFSAERPKGSFSTLEIQRTEQGDSAMYLCATAGGRGTEAFFGQGTRLTVV.

This sequence joins TRBV30 and TRBJ2-7; TRBD1 might be the D (5 bases). The CDR3 consists of 14 residues. Germline V gene sequence: CDR1 GTSNPN, CDR2 SVGIG (reference sequence). Trimming cost V 5 bases and J 2 bases, with 16 bases left between them. CDR3 sequence reads: CAWGSPGSTYEQYF. CDR3 DNA: TGTGCCTGGGGAAGTCCAGGGTCCACCTACGAGCAGTACTTC.

CDR3 sequence: CASSFSPQGGEKLFF. Here the CDR3 DNA reads TGTGCCAGCAGCTTCAGCCCGCAGGGAGGCGAAAAACTGTTTTTT. The chain couples TRBV5-6 to TRBJ1-4; perhaps TRBD1 as D (5 bases). The germline V and J ends were trimmed by 2 bases and 8 bases, with 16 bases remaining between them. Germline-derived CDR1 and CDR2 are SGHDT and YYEEEE. CDR3 length: 15 residues.

Comment on this clone: One end of the junction does not line up with germline, which may come from a read error. The V call is TRBV3-1 (or the pseudogene TRBV3-2), the J call TRBJ1-2, with TRBD1 identical over 8 bases. Germline V gives CDR1 LGHDT, CDR2 YNNKEL (reference sequence). The CDR3 covers 13 residues. The CDR3 DNA reads as TGTGCCAGCAGCCTGACAGGGGCCTATGGCTACACCTTT. This encodes CASSLTGAYGYTF.

The rearrangement links TRBV7-9 to TRBJ2-7, with 12 bases identical to TRBD2. With 4 bases clipped from V and 0 bases from J, the junction kept 10 bases outside the gene matches. CDR1 and CDR2 from the germline V gene are SEHNR and FQNEAQ (reference sequence). The CDR3 extends over 18 amino acids. The CDR3 DNA follows: TGTGCCAGCAGCTCCGCGACTAGCGGGGGCCCCAGCTCCTACGAGCAGTACTTC. Translating it yields CASSSATSGGPSSYEQYF.